The 28 T cell receptor beta chains listed next were all sequenced from one sample in a study of human T cells and chemical hapten exposure. TCRdb redid the calling of the RACE reads with MiXCR, one entry per CDR3 protein. Of 270,000 or so distinct CDR3 sequences listed, around 7.7% are singletons. The time point: pre-sensitization, week 0. Treatment specified: therapeutic diphenylcyclopropenone sensitization with weekly scalp DPC. Sequences were derived from whole blood, sampled in connection with sensitization to the hapten diphenylcyclopropenone (DPC). The receptors shown here come from a man between 18 and 35 years old with alopecia areata. Some clones in this sample may be carry-over from other donors' samples.

V usage is TRBV12-3 or TRBV12-4 and J usage is TRBJ2-3; 13 positions agree with TRBD2. V was pared by 6 bases and J by 7 bases, with 13 bases of the junction left unmatched. This CDR3 contains 17 residues. CDR3: CASSTPVLAGGLNTQYF. The CDR3 DNA follows: TGTGCCAGCAGCACGCCCGTACTAGCGGGGGGGCTGAATACGCAGTATTTT.

This rearrangement joins TRBV10-3 to TRBJ2-3; tentatively, D is TRBD1 (6 bases). Germline V gene lookup returns CDR1 ENHRY and CDR2 SYGVKD. V lost 6 bases to trimming and J lost 4 bases, with 17 bases between them. This CDR3 spans 15 amino acids. CDR3 bases: TGTGCCATCAGCGAACCCGTCAGGGGCCCAGATACGCAGTATTTT. Protein sequence: CAISEPVRGPDTQYF.

The chain employs TRBV6-5 and TRBJ2-5; perhaps TRBD1 as D (5 bases). Trimming cost V 6 bases and J 4 bases, with 18 bases left between them. CDR1 and CDR2 (germline): MNHEY, SVGAGI. This CDR3 has 15 amino acids. CDR3: CASSRSGPRGETQYF. In DNA, the CDR3 is TGTGCCAGCAGCCGCTCGGGTCCTAGGGGAGAGACCCAGTACTTC.

This chain uses TRBV6-1 with TRBJ1-2; D is uncertain. Germline CDR1 MNHNS, CDR2 SASEGT. The V gene lost 1 base and the J gene lost 2 bases, with 8 bases spanning the gap. This CDR3 contains 14 residues. CDR3 DNA sequence: TGTGCCAGCAGTGAAGTGGCCGGGAACTATGGCTACACCTTC. This codes for CASSEVAGNYGYTF.

J is TRBJ2-5 and V is TRBV23-1, with 7 bases lining up with TRBD2. TRBV23-1 is reported as an ORF; its role is uncertain. There are 14 residues in the CDR3. The junction had 1 base not matched to a gene; V was cut back by 0 bases and J by 3 bases. The CDR3 DNA sequence: TGCGCCAGCAGTCAATCCAGCGGGGAAGAGACCCAGTACTTC. It encodes CASSQSSGEETQYF.

As regards this clonotype: A read error may explain this, as a much larger clone is one base away. V and J are TRBV6-5 and TRBJ1-2, with D tentatively TRBD1 (6 bases). There are 11 residues in the CDR3. The V gene's germline CDR1 is MNHEY and CDR2 SVGAGI. The CDR3: CVSRTTGGYTF. DNA for the CDR3: TGTGTCAGCAGAACGACAGGCGGCTACACCTTC.

This clonotype was seen repeatedly, ten times or more. This chain joins TRBV12-3 or TRBV12-4 and TRBJ1-4, with unresolved D. The CDR3 length is 13 residues. Trimming pared 1 base from V and 6 bases from J, leaving 6 bases between. The CDR3 DNA sequence: TGTGCCAGCAGTTTAGGGCAGGATGAAAAACTGTTTTTT. As protein: CASSLGQDEKLFF.

The chain employs TRBV7-2 and TRBJ2-3, with D possibly matching TRBD1 (6 bases). The germline CDR1 and CDR2 sequences are SGHTA and FQGNSA. The V end lost 4 bases, the J end lost 2 bases, and 13 bases lay between the germline ends. This CDR3 spans 15 amino acids. Written as DNA, the CDR3 is TGTGCCAGCAGCTCACAGGGAAGCGCCACAGATACGCAGTATTTT. Translation gives CASSSQGSATDTQYF.

The chain uses TRBV12-3 or TRBV12-4 and TRBJ1-2, with TRBD1 as a possible D gene (5 bases). This CDR3 spans 13 amino acids. Trimming took off 7 bases at V and 8 bases at J, with 17 bases between the two ends. The CDR3 region is CASTPGGLGGYTF. In DNA form, the CDR3 reads TGTGCCAGCACCCCTGGGGGTTTGGGGGGCTACACCTTC.

This sequence joins TRBV12-3 or TRBV12-4 and TRBJ2-2; D remains ambiguous. The germline V and J ends were trimmed by 7 bases and 0 bases, with 12 bases remaining between them. The CDR3 length is 15 residues. Here the CDR3 reads CASNVDSTNTGELFF. The CDR3 DNA reads as TGTGCCAGCAACGTTGACTCGACGAACACCGGGGAGCTGTTTTTT.

This chain links TRBV5-1 with TRBJ1-1; D gene ambiguous. The germline V gene encodes CDR1 SGHRS and CDR2 YFSETQ. The V gene lost 0 bases and the J gene lost 6 bases, with 12 bases spanning the gap. CDR3 length: 14 residues. The DNA for the CDR3 is TGCGCCAGCAGCTTGGCTGGGATCAACGCTGAAGCTTTCTTT. Protein: CASSLAGINAEAFF.

This clonotype has ten or more counts. This chain joins TRBV10-3 and TRBJ2-2; D not certain. Germline loops: CDR1 ENHRY, CDR2 SYGVKD. This CDR3 has 14 amino acids. The ends were cut back, 4 bases at V and 4 bases at J, with 10 bases in the middle. CDR3: CAISGQEPTGELFF. The CDR3 DNA is TGTGCCATCAGTGGTCAGGAGCCCACCGGGGAGCTGTTTTTT.

This clonotype was counted only a few times. The chain is built from TRBV7-2 and TRBJ2-1, with TRBD2 matching over 7 bases. The CDR3 spans 17 residues. The germline V gene encodes CDR1 SGHTA and CDR2 FQGNSA. V shed 2 bases, J shed 1 base, and the junction held 8 bases outside the gene matches. DNA of the CDR3: TGTGCCAGCAGCTTAATTGCTAGCGGAAGATCCTACAATGAGCAGTTCTTC. As protein: CASSLIASGRSYNEQFF.

The sample holds many counts of this clonotype. V and J are TRBV27 and TRBJ1-2; no definite D call. The germline CDR1 and CDR2 sequences are MNHEY and SMNVEV (reference sequence). V lost 2 bases and J 6 bases, leaving 10 bases between the germline ends. CDR3 length: 13 amino acids. CDR3 region: CASSLTRTDGYTF. For the CDR3, the DNA is TGTGCCAGCAGTTTAACCAGGACGGATGGCTACACCTTC.

This clonotype occurred a few times. The rearrangement joins TRBV20-1 to TRBJ1-5, with TRBD1 identical over 9 bases. The CDR3 runs 15 residues. With 6 bases clipped from V and 5 bases from J, the junction kept 11 bases outside the gene matches. CDR1 and CDR2 from the germline V gene are DFQATT and SNEGSKA (reference sequence). CDR3 in amino acids: CSARRQGVADQPQHF. The CDR3 bases are TGCAGTGCGAGGAGACAGGGGGTAGCCGATCAGCCCCAGCATTTT.

The table lists this clonotype with many counts. V gene TRBV7-9 combines with J gene TRBJ2-7, with 11 positions matching TRBD2. Germline V gene sequence: CDR1 SEHNR, CDR2 FQNEAQ (reference sequence). The ends lost 4 bases at V and 5 bases at J; junction bases unmatched: 7. The CDR3 consists of 15 residues. The CDR3, as DNA: TGTGCCAGCAGCTCCCGTTTAGCGGGGGGGAACGAGCAGTACTTC. Translated, it gives CASSSRLAGGNEQYF.

This clonotype was counted only a few times. The V and J genes are TRBV7-2 and TRBJ1-4, with TRBD1 identical over 7 bases. V lost 6 bases, J lost 8 bases, and 12 bases stayed unmatched. This CDR3 spans 15 amino acids. Per germline, CDR1 SGHTA and CDR2 FQGNSA. CDR3 DNA: TGTGCCAGCAGAAATTCCCAGGGGGAGAGGGAAAAACTGTTTTTT. It translates to CASRNSQGEREKLFF.

This clonotype has a count of ten or more. The V call is TRBV5-1, the J call TRBJ1-4; a weak D match, TRBD1 (5 bases). CDR3 size: 16 residues. The V gene lost 1 base and the J gene lost 5 bases, with 15 bases spanning the gap. Germline-derived CDR1 and CDR2 are SGHRS and YFSETQ. CDR3: CASSLSSMGENEKLFF. The CDR3 DNA is TGCGCCAGCAGCTTGTCTTCGATGGGGGAGAATGAAAAACTGTTTTTT.

The chain uses TRBV7-9 and TRBJ1-1; D is possibly TRBD1 (6 bases). The germline gives CDR1 SEHNR, CDR2 FQNEAQ (reference sequence). This CDR3 has 15 residues. V dropped 3 bases and J dropped 2 bases, with 13 bases sitting between them. CDR3 coding DNA: TGTGCCAGCAGCTTCAACGGACAGATTAACACTGAAGCTTTCTTT. Encoded protein: CASSFNGQINTEAFF.

This CDR3 is CASSLGRQAGYGYTF. For the CDR3, the DNA is TGTGCCAGCAGCTTGGGGCGACAGGCCGGCTATGGCTACACCTTC. The chain couples TRBV7-2 to TRBJ1-2, with D possibly TRBD1 on 6 matching bases. This CDR3 has 15 residues. The V gene's germline CDR1 is SGHTA and CDR2 FQGNSA. V gave up 3 bases and J gave up 4 bases, with 15 bases separating them.

This clonotype showed up just a few times. The genes are TRBV20-1 and TRBJ1-1; a possible D gene is TRBD1 (5 bases). V lost 5 bases, J lost 14 bases, and 15 bases lay in between. Looked up from germline, CDR1 is DFQATT and CDR2 is SNEGSKA (reference sequence). The CDR3 has 10 amino acids. CDR3 sequence (DNA): TGCAGTGCTCACTTCAAACAGGAGTTCTTT. As protein: CSAHFKQEFF.

This clonotype was counted many times. The V gene is TRBV6-5, the J gene TRBJ2-1, with 10 bases matching TRBD1. Germline V gene data show CDR1 as MNHEY and CDR2 as SVGAGI. The CDR3 loop spans 16 amino acids. V was pared by 6 bases and J by 5 bases, with 10 bases of the junction left unmatched. CDR3 sequence reads: CASSPPKTGGHNEQFF. CDR3 nucleotide sequence: TGTGCCAGCAGCCCCCCGAAGACAGGGGGCCACAATGAGCAGTTCTTC.

This clonotype was counted a few times. The chain uses TRBV20-1 and TRBJ1-6, with D unclear. The CDR3 sequence is 14 residues long. Trimming pared 3 bases from V and 5 bases from J, leaving 11 bases between. The V gene's germline CDR1 is DFQATT and CDR2 SNEGSKA (reference sequence). The CDR3: CSARSSGNNSPLHF. The CDR3 DNA follows: TGCAGTGCTAGGAGTTCCGGGAATAATTCACCCCTCCACTTT.

This clonotype was counted ten times or more. The chain couples TRBV20-1 to TRBJ2-5; 14 positions match TRBD2. Looked up from germline, CDR1 is DFQATT and CDR2 is SNEGSKA (reference sequence). CDR3 length equals 15 residues. V was pared by 6 bases and J by 3 bases, with 6 bases of the junction left unmatched. In DNA, the CDR3 is TGCAGTGCGCCGACTAGCGGGGGGGTAGAAGAGACCCAGTACTTC. It is translated as CSAPTSGGVEETQYF.

This clonotype showed up many times. V usage is TRBV7-6 and J usage is TRBJ2-5, with 10 bases fitting TRBD2. Germline V CDR1 and CDR2: SGHVS, FNYEAQ. This CDR3 has 18 residues. The J segment lost 4 bases and the V segment lost 5 bases, leaving 16 bases of the junction unmatched. CDR3 sequence: CASSLSLLPSGGGETQYF. The CDR3 region has the DNA TGTGCCAGCAGCCTCTCCCTCCTTCCGAGCGGGGGGGGAGAGACCCAGTACTTC.

This clonotype was found many times. This sequence joins TRBV6-5 and TRBJ1-2; weak D call: TRBD1 (5 bases). Germline assignment: CDR1 MNHEY and CDR2 SVGAGI. Trimming pared 0 bases from V and 0 bases from J, leaving 8 bases between. There are 15 residues in the CDR3. The CDR3: CASSYSQGPNYGYTF. CDR3 coding DNA: TGTGCCAGCAGTTACTCGCAGGGACCTAACTATGGCTACACCTTC.

This clonotype was observed a few times. The chain couples TRBV14 to TRBJ2-1, with a weak D call TRBD2 (6 bases). Germline V gene data show CDR1 as SGHDN and CDR2 as FVKESK. There are 14 residues in the CDR3. V was clipped by 4 bases and J by 3 bases, with 10 bases between them. CDR3 loop: CASSPGTYYNEQFF. DNA for the CDR3: TGTGCCAGCAGCCCGGGGACTTACTACAATGAGCAGTTCTTC.

This rearrangement joins TRBV2 to TRBJ2-7; the D is unclear. The germline V and J ends were trimmed by 6 bases and 3 bases, with 15 bases remaining between them. The CDR3 runs 14 residues. The germline gives CDR1 SNHLY, CDR2 FYNNEI. CDR3 loop: CASRSWLQLYEQYV. DNA of the CDR3: TGTGCCAGCAGGTCGTGGTTACAACTCTACGAGCAGTACGTC.